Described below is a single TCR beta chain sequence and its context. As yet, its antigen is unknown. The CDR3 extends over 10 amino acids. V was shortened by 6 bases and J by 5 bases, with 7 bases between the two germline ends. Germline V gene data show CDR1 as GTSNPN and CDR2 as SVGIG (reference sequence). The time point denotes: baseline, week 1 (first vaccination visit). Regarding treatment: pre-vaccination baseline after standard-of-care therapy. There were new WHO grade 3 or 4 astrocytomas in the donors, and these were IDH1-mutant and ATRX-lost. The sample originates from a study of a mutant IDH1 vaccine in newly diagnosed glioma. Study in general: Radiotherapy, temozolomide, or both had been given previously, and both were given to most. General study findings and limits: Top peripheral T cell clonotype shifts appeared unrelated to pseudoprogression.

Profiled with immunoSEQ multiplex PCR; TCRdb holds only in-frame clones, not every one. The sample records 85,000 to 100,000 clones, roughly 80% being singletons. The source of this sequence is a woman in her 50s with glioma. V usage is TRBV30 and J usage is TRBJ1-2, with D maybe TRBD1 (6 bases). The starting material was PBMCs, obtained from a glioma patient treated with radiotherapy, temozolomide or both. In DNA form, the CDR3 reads TGTGCCTGCAGGGGTTATGGCTACACCTTC. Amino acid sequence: CACRGYGYTF.